The next 4 T cell receptor beta chains were all read from a single sample in a study of shared clonotypes between healthy human individuals. Sequencing was performed with immunoSEQ multiplex PCR; in TCRdb, only in-frame clones are kept and a portion is missing. The sample includes 600,000 to 750,000 clones, about three quarters seen only once; the top ten take around 1.8%. The sample consisted of memory CD4+ T cells sorted from blood. The subset here: CD45RA-negative fraction. These receptors were taken from a woman aged 25 to 39 in good health.

The chain links TRBV5-1 to TRBJ1-4; D gene unclear. The CDR3 has 18 residues. From germline, CDR1 is SGHRS and CDR2 YFSETQ. Trimming took 4 bases from V and 4 from J, leaving 23 bases between them. The CDR3 spells CASSPLPSAAGFNEKLFF. The CDR3 coding sequence is TGCGCCAGCAGCCCCCTTCCATCGGCAGCGGGATTTAATGAAAAACTGTTTTTT.

V gene TRBV6-6 combines with J gene TRBJ1-2; the match to TRBD1 covers 7 bases. Germline trimming cut 7 bases from V and 3 bases from J; bases unmatched to any gene: 8. This CDR3 has 14 amino acids. Germline values: CDR1 MNHNY, CDR2 SVGAGI (reference sequence). CDR3 DNA: TGTGCCAGCACTATTTCCGGGACAGACTATGGCTACACCTTC. Its translation: CASTISGTDYGYTF.

The V gene is TRBV25-1, the J gene TRBJ2-7; D might be TRBD1 or TRBD2, each matching 5 bases. The V end lost 5 bases, the J end lost 0 bases, and 11 bases lay between the germline ends. The CDR3 has 14 residues. Germline V lookup: CDR1 MGHDK, CDR2 SYGVNS. In nucleotides, the CDR3 is TGTGCCAGCAGTCCCGGGGCCAGCTCCTACGAGCAGTACTTC. It translates to CASSPGASSYEQYF.

This clone was found a few times. This chain joins TRBV5-4 and TRBJ1-2; 7 bases match TRBD1. The CDR3 has 16 amino acids. Germline-derived CDR1 and CDR2 are SGHNT and YYREEE (reference sequence). V shed 4 bases and J 0 bases; nucleotides not matched to a gene: 9. The CDR3 protein is CASSPPGTAANYGYTF. CDR3 sequence (DNA): TGTGCCAGCAGCCCCCCCGGGACAGCAGCTAACTATGGCTACACCTTC.